This T cell receptor beta chain was observed in a study of blood T cell repertoires in COVID-19. At the level of the study: Samples representing acute and convalescent COVID-19 were sourced from the United States, Italy and Spain. Sources were T cells, B-cell-depleted T cells, or PBMCs; the material itself was cDNA or gDNA.

Germline V gene lookup returns CDR1 GTSNPN and CDR2 SVGIG (reference sequence). This CDR3 comprises 13 residues. V was clipped by 5 bases and J by 5 bases, with 15 bases between them. Clones were read by immunoSEQ multiplex PCR, and TCRdb kept only the in-frame ones, dropping some. The sample has roughly 120,000 clones; just under 85% are singletons. This clonotype was sampled from a man between 65 and 79 years old with active or convalescent COVID-19. The chain has TRBV30 and TRBJ1-2, with a tentative D call TRBD1 (5 bases). Sequencing was performed on peripheral blood. The CDR3 DNA sequence: TGTGCCTGGGGCCCCGGGGGAAGGTATGGCTACACCTTC. It translates to CAWGPGGRYGYTF.